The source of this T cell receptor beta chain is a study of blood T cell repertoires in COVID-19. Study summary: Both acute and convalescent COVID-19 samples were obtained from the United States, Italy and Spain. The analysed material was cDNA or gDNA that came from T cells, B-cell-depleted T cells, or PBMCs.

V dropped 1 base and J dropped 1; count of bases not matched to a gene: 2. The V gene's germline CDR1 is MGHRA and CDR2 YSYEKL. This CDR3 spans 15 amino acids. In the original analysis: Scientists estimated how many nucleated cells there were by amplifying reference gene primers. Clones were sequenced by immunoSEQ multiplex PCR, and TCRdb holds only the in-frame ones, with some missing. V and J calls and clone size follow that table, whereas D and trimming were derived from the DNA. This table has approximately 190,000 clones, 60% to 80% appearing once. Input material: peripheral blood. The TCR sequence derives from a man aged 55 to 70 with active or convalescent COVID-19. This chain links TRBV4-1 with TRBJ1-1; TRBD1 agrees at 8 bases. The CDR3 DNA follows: TGCGCCAGCAGCCAAGGGGACAGGAGGAACACTGAAGCTTTCTTT. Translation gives CASSQGDRRNTEAFF.